This TCR beta chain emerged from a study of blood T cell repertoires in COVID-19. As for the study in general: The United States, Italy and Spain supplied acute and convalescent COVID-19 samples. The analysed material was cDNA or gDNA that came from T cells, B-cell-depleted T cells, or PBMCs.

Original analysis: Reference gene primers were amplified, and this amplification served to estimate nucleated cell counts. TCRdb's copy holds only in-frame clones and misses some; the assay was immunoSEQ multiplex PCR. V, J and clone size are those of that table, while D and trimming were read from the DNA. In the table there are approximately 240,000 clones, about 80% of which are singletons. The CDR3 consists of 13 residues. CDR1 KGHSH and CDR2 LQKENI come from the germline V gene. V shed 8 bases and J shed 1 base, with 11 bases lying between them. The clonotype originates from a woman in her twenties or thirties who had recovered from COVID-19. Sequencing used peripheral blood. The J gene is TRBJ1-1, the V gene TRBV18; perhaps TRBD1 as D (6 bases). CDR3 amino acids: CASQQGPNTEAFF. The DNA of the CDR3 is TGTGCCAGCCAACAGGGCCCGAACACTGAAGCTTTCTTT.